The 10 T cell receptor beta chains presented below share a single source sample, sequenced in a study of cytomegalovirus exposure and HLA in healthy donors. PCR employed 60 Vbeta and 13 Jbeta primers. Profiling relied on immunoSEQ multiplex PCR, and the TCRdb table lists in-frame clones only, not all of them. The repertoire table contains under 130,000 clones. Sequencing used PBMCs. These receptors were collected from a middle-aged man in good health and CMV-seronegative.

This chain uses TRBV19 with TRBJ1-5; 10 nucleotides match TRBD1. Gene TRBJ2-3 matches the end of the DNA better, so the J call may be wrong. This CDR3 is 14 amino acids long. Germline V gene data show CDR1 as LNHDA and CDR2 as SQIVND (reference sequence). The CDR3 reads CASSPGQGRQPQYF. The CDR3 bases are TGTGCCAGTAGTCCGGGACAGGGGAGACAGCCCCAGTATTTT.

The chain employs TRBV7-9 and TRBJ2-1, with 7 positions matching TRBD1. Trimming at V came to 6 bases and at J to 8 bases, leaving 7 bases not matched to a gene. The CDR3 is 13 amino acids. Per the germline V gene, CDR1 is SEHNR and CDR2 is FQNEAQ (reference sequence). This chain's CDR3 is CASRRQGSYEQFF. CDR3 sequence (DNA): TGTGCCAGCAGGAGACAGGGATCATATGAGCAGTTCTTC.

The J gene is TRBJ2-3, the V gene TRBV18; 10 positions agree with TRBD2. V was pared by 4 bases and J by 2 bases, with 3 bases of the junction left unmatched. Per germline, CDR1 KGHSH and CDR2 LQKENI. This CDR3 comprises 15 residues. The chain's CDR3 is CASSRTSGHTDTQYF. The CDR3, as DNA: TGTGCCAGCTCACGGACTAGCGGACACACAGATACGCAGTATTTT.

J is TRBJ1-2 and V is TRBV5-1, with 9 nucleotides matching TRBD1. The germline gives CDR1 SGHRS, CDR2 YFSETQ. With V trimmed by 0 bases and J by 8 bases, 8 bases remained unmatched. There are 15 residues in the CDR3. The CDR3 sequence: CASSLGGQGARGYTF. In DNA form, the CDR3 reads TGCGCCAGCAGCTTGGGGGGACAGGGTGCAAGGGGCTACACCTTC.

The gene calls are TRBV18 and TRBJ2-3, with 9 bases matching TRBD2. The CDR3 has 14 residues. Germline CDR1 KGHSH, CDR2 LQKENI. With V trimmed by 4 bases and J by 9 bases, 8 bases remained unmatched. The CDR3 loop reads CASSLAGVSGTQYF. In DNA form, the CDR3 reads TGTGCCAGCTCACTAGCGGGAGTTAGTGGGACGCAGTATTTT.

The CDR3 DNA follows: TGTGCCAGCAGTTTACTAGGGGGCTACGAGCAGTACTTC. Protein sequence: CASSLLGGYEQYF. The V gene is TRBV27, the J gene TRBJ2-7; the D gene is possibly TRBD1 (6 bases). The germline CDR1 and CDR2 sequences are MNHEY and SMNVEV (reference sequence). The CDR3 is 13 residues long. The V end was cut by 2 bases, the J end by 3 bases, with 8 bases between.

The chain carries TRBV9 and TRBJ2-7; perhaps TRBD2 as D (5 bases). CDR3 length: 13 amino acids. Germline V gives CDR1 SGDLS, CDR2 YYNGEE. Trimming cost V 6 bases and J 7 bases, with 17 bases left between them. CDR3 residues: CASTSGLSGEQYF. The DNA of the CDR3 is TGTGCCAGCACCTCAGGTCTTTCGGGAGAGCAGTACTTC.

The chain joins TRBV2 to TRBJ2-7; 8 bases agree with TRBD2. The CDR3 consists of 14 residues. Losses at the gene ends were 5 bases for V and 4 bases for J; bases not matched to a gene: 7. Germline V lookup: CDR1 SNHLY, CDR2 FYNNEI. The CDR3 spells CASSPSGSQYEQYF. The CDR3 DNA sequence: TGTGCCAGCAGTCCCAGCGGGAGTCAGTACGAGCAGTACTTC.

With respect to this clone: At one end, the junction sequence differs from germline, possibly due to a read error. This chain uses TRBV15 with TRBJ2-1; 7 positions match TRBD2. This CDR3 has 15 amino acids. Germline values: CDR1 LNHNV, CDR2 YYDKDF (reference sequence). The CDR3 loop is CATGRWDGGGNEQFF. The CDR3 DNA reads TGTGCCACCGGCAGGTGGGATGGGGGGGGCAATGAGCAGTTCTTC.

As to this clone: A junction boundary mismatches the germline segment, possibly from a read error. The chain links TRBV6-5 to TRBJ1-3, with D unclear. This CDR3 is built from 14 residues. Germline assignment: CDR1 MNHEY and CDR2 SVGAGI. The CDR3: CASSYQSTGSTIYF. The CDR3 nucleotides are TGTGCCAGCAGTTACCAATCGACGGGAAGCACCATATATTTT.